The rows below give T cell receptor beta chains drawn from one sample of a study of lymphopenia after photon versus proton radiotherapy. Generated by immunoSEQ multiplex PCR, the TCRdb table keeps only in-frame clones and is missing some. The table includes 50,000 to 70,000 clones, roughly nine tenths detected once. Sequencing was performed on peripheral blood, taken from a patient treated with proton-based radiotherapy. These receptors originate from a man older than 75 with esophageal cancer. The CDR3 runs from the conserved cysteine through the conserved F or W. A row's size may be missing; if present it is once, few, many or a size class.

NA TRBJ1-1 TRBV7-9 CASSQTGEAFF
once TRBJ1-6 TRBV19 CASSSRQDSPLHF
NA TRBJ2-1 TRBV5-1 CASSLQGGSYNEQFF
few TRBJ1-6 TRBV6-5 CASSPTGDNSPLHF
NA TRBJ2-2 TRBV18 CASSPQIRTGSNTGELFF
NA TRBJ2-7 TRBV27 CASTPAGGLGEQYF
NA TRBJ2-7 TRBV7-2 CASSLAGNRAYEQYF
NA TRBJ1-4 TRBV18 CASSSGTGAEKLFF
NA TRBJ1-4 TRBV7-9 CASSLVSPTNEKLFF
NA TRBJ2-3 TRBV11-3 CASSWGRTSTDTQYF
NA TRBJ2-1 TRBV4-3 CASSPLAASHNEQFF